This is a list of T cell receptor beta chains from one sample in a study of blood T cell repertoires in COVID-19. Some clones are missing from TCRdb's copy, which holds only in-frame ones; the method was immunoSEQ multiplex PCR. The table lists over 150,000 clones, roughly 86% of them singletons, with 0.55% to 0.6% in the top ten. The sequenced sample was peripheral blood. The receptors stem from a man between 60 and 75 years old with COVID-19, enrolled during active disease. The conserved cysteine and the conserved F or W are not part of the CDR3 here.

j_call cdr3_length v_call cdr3_aa
TRBJ2-1 14 TRBV4-2 ASSQVAAREGYEQF
TRBJ2-5 12 TRBV6-5 ASSPGTSGKTQY
TRBJ2-7 13 TRBV11-2 ASSLERGTPYEQY
TRBJ1-3 10 TRBV10-3 AIEDRGNTIY
TRBJ2-3 16 TRBV4-2 ASSKTGTSGDDTDTQY
TRBJ1-2 11 TRBV29-1 SVQVLERGGYT
TRBJ2-2 11 TRBV18 ASSPNEVGELF
TRBJ1-2 13 TRBV14 ASSQIGTANYGYT
TRBJ1-1 14 TRBV7-2 ASSFVGGAVNTEAF
TRBJ2-7 10 TRBV18 ASSRQGYEQY
TRBJ1-2 12 TRBV5-5 ASSSGSTIHGYT
TRBJ2-3 15 TRBV3-1/TRBV3-2 ASSQDLTSGGTDTQY
TRBJ1-1 9 TRBV29-1 SAQGNTEAF
TRBJ1-1 12 TRBV5-4 ASSLGLAGAEAF
TRBJ2-3 14 TRBV5-1 ASSLVAGGPADTQY
TRBJ1-1 11 TRBV10-3 AISEGDFTEAF
TRBJ1-6 12 TRBV18 ASSPVQGNSPLH
TRBJ1-2 10 TRBV5-4 ASSLGQYGYT
TRBJ2-7 12 TRBV2 ASRDIDISYEQY
TRBJ2-5 14 TRBV11-3 ASSLGGQGALETQY
TRBJ1-1 11 TRBV7-9 ASSSEGATEAF
TRBJ2-5 16 TRBV19 ASSIAPYVAGAVKTQY
TRBJ1-1 13 TRBV7-8 ASSLHLGGGTEAF
TRBJ2-1 13 TRBV7-9 ASSLASGSTAEQF
TRBJ2-7 13 TRBV18 ASSRGTPGTYEQY
TRBJ1-2 11 TRBV18 ASSPPQALGYT
TRBJ1-2 9 TRBV28 ASSAYHGYT
TRBJ2-1 10 TRBV19 ASSIPPYEQF
TRBJ1-2 11 TRBV6-5 ASSYSEDYGYT
TRBJ1-6 15 TRBV4-2 ASSQDAVGQGSSPLH
TRBJ2-7 14 TRBV3-1/TRBV3-2 ASSPQFRDRDPEQY
TRBJ2-7 17 TRBV19 ASSIMFGGEGTEHYEQY
TRBJ1-4 13 TRBV5-6 ASSRGGEVGEKLF
TRBJ2-7 9 TRBV6-5 ASSTVYEQY
TRBJ1-3 14 TRBV9 ASSAGHALSGNTIY
TRBJ2-7 12 TRBV3-1/TRBV3-2 ASSQSGRDDEQY
TRBJ2-5 14 TRBV5-4 ASSTKHSRGQETQY
TRBJ2-7 15 TRBV13 ASSLRAKGAFSYEQY
TRBJ1-6 12 TRBV4-3 ASSQGQGFAPLH
TRBJ1-2 10 TRBV4-2 ASSQERYGYT